This TCR beta chain was observed in a study of blood T cell repertoires in COVID-19. TCRdb's copy holds only in-frame clones and misses some; the assay was immunoSEQ multiplex PCR. This table has about 340,000 clones, around 90% appearing once. Recruits, aged roughly 18 to 100 years, lived in approximately 26 US areas. Donors were grouped by their self-reported clinical history. Trimming removed 0 bases from V and 10 bases from J, with 6 bases in between. The CDR3 covers 11 residues. Germline V gives CDR1 LNHDA, CDR2 SQIVND (reference sequence). V is TRBV19 and J is TRBJ1-2; D call uncertain. Sequencing was done on a sample of PBMCs or T cells enriched from blood (not recorded which). The origin of this receptor is a woman aged 25 to 39 who had recovered from COVID-19. CDR3 sequence: CASSIDRDYTF. In DNA, the CDR3 is TGTGCCAGTAGTATAGATCGGGACTACACCTTC.